The sequence of this T cell receptor beta chain was determined in a study of T cells in Graves' hyperthyroidism and ophthalmopathy. Using RNA transcripts as the source, TCR beta CDR3 regions were amplified. TCR CDR3 underwent first-round RT-PCR with the HTBI primer set. One entry per CDR3 protein, called by TCRdb with MiXCR from the multiplex PCR reads. The table shows about 530,000 distinct CDR3 sequences, with 17% occurring only once. Germline loops: CDR1 MDHEN, CDR2 SYDVKM. The V gene end was trimmed by 1 base and the J gene end by 8 bases; junction bases not matched to a gene: 10. The CDR3 has 16 amino acids. In its sample, this clonotype was seen a few times.

The J gene is TRBJ1-2, the V gene TRBV28, with TRBD1 identical over 10 bases. This TCR was sampled from a young woman with Graves' ophthalmopathy. Material for sequencing was blood. The CDR3 region is CASSLFIRDRGGGYTF. For the CDR3, the DNA is TGTGCCAGCAGTTTATTTATCCGGGACAGGGGCGGGGGCTACACCTTC.